The 23 T cell receptor beta chains in this list originate from one sample, sequenced in a study of T cell changes during pregnancy in multiple sclerosis. Clones were sequenced by immunoSEQ multiplex PCR, and TCRdb holds only the in-frame ones, with some missing. The sample shows about 59,000 clones, roughly 94% of them seen only once. The sample in question was CD8+ T cells from peripheral blood mononuclear cells, obtained after pregnancy. Every receptor here comes from a female donor with multiple sclerosis, enrolled in a pregnancy study.

CDR3 in DNA: TGCGCCAGCAGCTTGGTACAGGGGCGATACGAGCAGTACTTC. Its protein is CASSLVQGRYEQYF. The chain carries TRBV5-1 and TRBJ2-7; 7 bases match TRBD1. Trimming cost V 0 bases and J 4 bases; bases outside gene matches: 4. CDR3 length: 14 amino acids. The germline CDR1 and CDR2 sequences are SGHRS and YFSETQ. The full variable domain, with the rest looked up from reference TRBV5-1 and TRBJ2-7, is KAGVTQTPRYLIKTRGQQVTLSCSPISGHRSVSWYQQTPGQGLQFLFEYFSETQRNKGNFPGRFSGRQFSNSRSEMNVSTLELGDSALYLCASSLVQGRYEQYFGPGTRLTVT.

The DNA for the CDR3 is TGCGCCAGCAGCGAAGGGACAGCGATTACTGGAAACACCATATATTTT. It yields the protein CASSEGTAITGNTIYF. The J gene is TRBJ1-3, the V gene TRBV4-3; 7 bases are a match to TRBD1. Germline V gene data show CDR1 as LGHNA and CDR2 as YSLEER. The CDR3 is made up of 16 amino acids. With 5 bases clipped from V and 2 bases from J, the junction kept 9 bases outside the gene matches.

The chain links TRBV2 to TRBJ2-1; TRBD2 matches at 9 bases. The length of the CDR3 is 15 residues. Per germline, CDR1 SNHLY and CDR2 FYNNEI. With 1 base clipped from V and 6 bases from J, the junction kept 4 bases outside the gene matches. The DNA for the CDR3 is TGTGCCAGCAGTGAAGTTAGCGGGAGTGTCAATGAGCAGTTCTTC. Amino acid sequence: CASSEVSGSVNEQFF.

The rearrangement links TRBV7-3 to TRBJ2-1; the match to TRBD2 covers 14 bases. V trimming: 1 base; J trimming: 6 bases; junction bases outside the gene matches: 14. This CDR3 is 20 amino acids long. The germline CDR1 and CDR2 sequences are SGHTA and FQGTGA. CDR3 amino acids: CASSLKGGLAGDRTLNEQFF. CDR3 coding DNA: TGTGCCAGCAGCTTAAAAGGGGGACTAGCGGGAGACCGAACTCTCAATGAGCAGTTCTTC.

The chain recombines TRBV25-1 with TRBJ2-7, with D possibly TRBD1 on 6 matching bases. The CDR3 spans 15 residues. CDR1 MGHDK and CDR2 SYGVNS come from the germline V gene. Trimming took 2 bases from V and 2 from J, leaving 13 bases between them. CDR3 DNA sequence: TGTGCCAGCAGTGAAATTGGGGCAGGGGCCTACGAGCAGTACTTC. Translating gives CASSEIGAGAYEQYF.

This rearrangement joins TRBV5-1 to TRBJ2-1; 7 bases line up with TRBD1. Unmatched junction bases numbered 4, after V lost 9 bases and J lost 4 bases. The CDR3 contains 12 residues. The germline CDR1 and CDR2 sequences are SGHRS and YFSETQ. The CDR3 DNA reads as TGCGCCACCACGACAGGGTACAATGAGCAGTTCTTC. Protein sequence: CATTTGYNEQFF. Supplemented by reference TRBV5-1 and TRBJ2-1, the full variable domain reads KAGVTQTPRYLIKTRGQQVTLSCSPISGHRSVSWYQQTPGQGLQFLFEYFSETQRNKGNFPGRFSGRQFSNSRSEMNVSTLELGDSALYLCATTTGYNEQFFGPGTRLTVL.

This clone was seen a single time. The chain recombines TRBV19 with TRBJ2-7, with no clear D. Germline V gene lookup returns CDR1 LNHDA and CDR2 SQIVND (reference sequence). Trimming left V 5 bases short and J 0 bases short, with 5 bases between. This CDR3 spans 12 amino acids. The CDR3 DNA sequence: TGTGCCAGTAGTTACGGCTCCTACGAGCAGTACTTC. It specifies CASSYGSYEQYF.

The chain has TRBV6-1 and TRBJ2-7; 8 bases are a match to TRBD2. CDR1 is MNHNS, CDR2 SASEGT, per germline. The CDR3 covers 14 residues. Germline trimming cut 8 bases from V and 3 bases from J; bases unmatched to any gene: 9. The CDR3 DNA reads TGTGCCAGCGTGATCCAGCGGGGGAGCTACGAGCAGTACTTC. Amino acid sequence: CASVIQRGSYEQYF.

The chain carries TRBV7-9 and TRBJ1-1; 7 nucleotides agree with TRBD1. Germline V CDR1 and CDR2: SEHNR, FQNEAQ (reference sequence). The J segment lost 4 bases and the V segment lost 3 bases, leaving 11 bases of the junction unmatched. The CDR3 runs to 16 residues. CDR3: CASSFYLSTGTTEAFF. The CDR3 nucleotides read TGTGCCAGCAGCTTCTACCTCTCGACAGGGACCACTGAAGCTTTCTTT.

The CDR3 DNA follows: TGTGCCAGCAGTCCCACGTCTAGCGGGAGTTTTTATGAGCAGTTCTTC. Translated, it gives CASSPTSSGSFYEQFF. The J gene is TRBJ2-1, the V gene TRBV27, with 10 positions matching TRBD2. With 5 bases clipped from V and 8 bases from J, the junction kept 12 bases outside the gene matches. Germline V CDR1 and CDR2: MNHEY, SMNVEV (reference sequence). This CDR3 has 16 amino acids.

The J gene is TRBJ1-4, the V gene TRBV7-9, with a tentative D call TRBD1 (5 bases). Per germline, CDR1 SEHNR and CDR2 FQNEAQ (reference sequence). Trimming shortened V by 4 bases and J by 5 bases, and 23 bases separated the two germline ends. This CDR3 is 18 amino acids long. CDR3 DNA: TGTGCCAGCAGCTCGCGCCGGCAGGGAGGAATTCGGAATGAAAAACTGTTTTTT. Protein sequence: CASSSRRQGGIRNEKLFF.

The chain is built from TRBV11-2 and TRBJ2-1; D is uncertain. The CDR3 is 11 amino acids. The V end lost 4 bases, the J end lost 9 bases, and 7 bases lay between the germline ends. Looked up from germline, CDR1 is SGHAT and CDR2 is FQNNGV. The CDR3 spells CASSSTSEQFF. The CDR3, as DNA: TGTGCCAGCAGCTCTACGAGTGAGCAGTTCTTC.

This chain links TRBV7-2 with TRBJ2-3; TRBD2 matches at 11 bases. V shed 1 base, J shed 2 bases, and the junction held 2 bases outside the gene matches. The germline CDR1 and CDR2 sequences are SGHTA and FQGNSA. CDR3 size: 16 residues. In DNA, the CDR3 is TGTGCCAGCAGCTTAGTACTAGCGGGAGTCACAGATACGCAGTATTTT. Its protein product is CASSLVLAGVTDTQYF.

The chain uses TRBV7-9 and TRBJ2-3; the match to TRBD2 covers 14 bases. The CDR3 sequence is 19 residues long. Germline lookup yields CDR1 SEHNR and CDR2 FQNEAQ (reference sequence). V was pared by 4 bases and J by 4 bases, with 13 bases of the junction left unmatched. The CDR3 loop is CASSSTTSGRGSVSDTQYF. CDR3 nucleotide sequence: TGTGCCAGCAGCTCCACGACTAGCGGGAGGGGATCTGTCTCAGATACGCAGTATTTT.

The rearrangement uses TRBV5-1 and TRBJ2-7; 11 nucleotides line up with TRBD1. The trim removed 5 bases at V and 6 bases at J, leaving 10 bases unmatched. CDR1 is SGHRS and CDR2 is YFSETQ in the germline V gene. The CDR3 has 15 residues. CDR3 sequence (DNA): TGCGCCAGCAGATCGGGGACAGGGGGGTTCAGCGAGCAGTACTTC. Its translation: CASRSGTGGFSEQYF. The full variable domain, rest sourced from reference TRBV5-1 and TRBJ2-7, is KAGVTQTPRYLIKTRGQQVTLSCSPISGHRSVSWYQQTPGQGLQFLFEYFSETQRNKGNFPGRFSGRQFSNSRSEMNVSTLELGDSALYLCASRSGTGGFSEQYFGPGTRLTVT.

On this clone: A read error may account for a junction end that differs from germline. The chain links TRBV7-2 to TRBJ2-1; 10 positions match TRBD2. Germline CDR1 and CDR2: SGHTA and FQGNSA. The CDR3 contains 15 residues. The CDR3 sequence is CASSLAGGVYNEQFF. CDR3 in DNA: TGTGCCAGCAGTTTAGCGGGAGGAGTCTACAATGAGCAGTTCTTC.

The chain has TRBV6-1 and TRBJ2-7; 10 bases agree with TRBD2. Germline V gives CDR1 MNHNS, CDR2 SASEGT. This CDR3 comprises 15 residues. Losses at the gene ends were 3 bases for V and 3 bases for J; bases not matched to a gene: 5. DNA of the CDR3: TGTGCCAGCAGTGATTTACTAGCGGGGTTCTACGAGCAGTACTTC. It codes for CASSDLLAGFYEQYF.

The chain has TRBV6-4 and TRBJ2-3, with 11 bases aligning to TRBD2. CDR3 size: 15 residues. Germline V gene data show CDR1 as MRHNA and CDR2 as SNTAGT. After removal of 3 bases from V and 1 base from J, the junction contained 0 bases not matched to a gene. The CDR3 bases are TGTGCCAGCAGTGAGACTAGCGGGGGCACAGATACGCAGTATTTT. It is translated as CASSETSGGTDTQYF.

The chain uses TRBV19 and TRBJ2-4; D possibly corresponds to TRBD2 (6 bases). Deletions cut 10 bases from V and 7 bases from J, with 20 bases between. The CDR3 is made up of 14 amino acids. Germline V gene data show CDR1 as LNHDA and CDR2 as SQIVND (reference sequence). This CDR3 is CATKSLAGRNIQYF. In DNA form, the CDR3 reads TGTGCCACCAAATCTCTAGCAGGGAGGAACATTCAGTACTTC.

The chain employs TRBV6-6 and TRBJ2-3, with TRBD1 matching over 8 bases. Germline trimming cut 1 base from V and 2 bases from J; bases unmatched to any gene: 5. The CDR3 has 16 amino acids. Per germline, CDR1 MNHNY and CDR2 SVGAGI (reference sequence). The CDR3 loop reads CASSYYGQGATDTQYF. The CDR3 nucleotides read TGTGCCAGCAGTTACTATGGACAGGGCGCCACAGATACGCAGTATTTT.

The V and J genes are TRBV7-9 and TRBJ2-2, with D tentatively TRBD1 (6 bases). The ends were cut back, 8 bases at V and 13 bases at J, with 14 bases in the middle. The CDR3 contains 11 residues. Looked up from germline, CDR1 is SEHNR and CDR2 is FQNEAQ (reference sequence). Written as DNA, the CDR3 is TGTGCCAGCTCGGGGACATCTCGGCTGTTTTTT. It specifies CASSGTSRLFF.

The chain employs TRBV5-8 and TRBJ2-1; maybe TRBD1 (6 bases). V lost 1 base, J lost 4 bases, and 12 bases lay in between. Germline V gene data show CDR1 as SGHTS and CDR2 as YDEGEE. This CDR3 is 15 amino acids long. CDR3 sequence: CASSLPGHIYNEQFF. CDR3 nucleotide sequence: TGTGCCAGCAGCTTGCCGGGACACATTTACAATGAGCAGTTCTTC.

The genes are TRBV4-2 and TRBJ2-7, with 8 nucleotides matching TRBD1. Losses at the gene ends were 1 base for V and 5 bases for J; bases not matched to a gene: 4. The CDR3 consists of 14 residues. Germline V gene lookup returns CDR1 LGHNA and CDR2 YNFKEQ. CDR3 loop: CASSQAQGAHEQYF. DNA of the CDR3: TGTGCCAGCAGCCAAGCGCAGGGGGCCCACGAGCAGTACTTC.